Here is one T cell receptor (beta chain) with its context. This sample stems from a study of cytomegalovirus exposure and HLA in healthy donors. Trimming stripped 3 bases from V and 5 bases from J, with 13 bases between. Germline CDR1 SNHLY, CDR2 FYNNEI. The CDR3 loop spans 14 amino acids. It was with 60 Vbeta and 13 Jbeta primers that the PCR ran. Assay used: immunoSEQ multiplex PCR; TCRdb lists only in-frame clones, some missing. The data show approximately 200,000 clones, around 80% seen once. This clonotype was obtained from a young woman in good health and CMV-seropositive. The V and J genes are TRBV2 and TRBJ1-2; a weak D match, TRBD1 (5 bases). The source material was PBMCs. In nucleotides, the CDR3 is TGTGCCAGCAGTGACACAATTACAGGTTATGGCTACACCTTC. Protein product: CASSDTITGYGYTF.